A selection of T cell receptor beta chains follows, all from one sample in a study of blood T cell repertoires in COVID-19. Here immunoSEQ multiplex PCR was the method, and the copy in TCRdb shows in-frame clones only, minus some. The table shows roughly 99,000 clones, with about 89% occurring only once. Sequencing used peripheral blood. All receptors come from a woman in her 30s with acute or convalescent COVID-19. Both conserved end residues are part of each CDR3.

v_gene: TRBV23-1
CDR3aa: CASSQSRDRDWNTQYF

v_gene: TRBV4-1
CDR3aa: CASSRHSGGDQPQHF

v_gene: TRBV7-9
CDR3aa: CASLPAGTPNTGELFF

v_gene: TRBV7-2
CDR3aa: CASSQRDESGEQFF

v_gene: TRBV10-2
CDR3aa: CASSKGQGANNEKLFF

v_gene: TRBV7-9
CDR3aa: CASSLLAGGRDEQFF

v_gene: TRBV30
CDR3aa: CAWSADRGGQPQHF

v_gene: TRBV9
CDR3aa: CASSSPPGQGLTGELFF

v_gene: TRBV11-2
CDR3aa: CASSLSGLEGETQYF

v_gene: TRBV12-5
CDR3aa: CASGFSRQLTSTDTQYF

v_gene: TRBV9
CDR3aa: CASSAGLAVTAEQFF

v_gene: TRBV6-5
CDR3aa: CASILAGSDTQYF

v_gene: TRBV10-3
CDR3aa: CAIGARVGVAFF

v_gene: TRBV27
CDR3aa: CASRRLQGMNTEAFF

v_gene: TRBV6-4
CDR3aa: CASSGLPGAEAFF

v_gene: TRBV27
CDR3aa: CASSLTREAGGGYTF

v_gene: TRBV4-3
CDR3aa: CASSQGGTRGETQYF

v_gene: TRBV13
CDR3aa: CASLRTGVDGYTF

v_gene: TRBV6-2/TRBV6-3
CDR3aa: CASSSGGGGADTQYF

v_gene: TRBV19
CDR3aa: CASSSPAGGEKLFF

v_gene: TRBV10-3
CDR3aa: CAISETGGSGGAYEQYF

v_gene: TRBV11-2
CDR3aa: CASSQEFYGYTF

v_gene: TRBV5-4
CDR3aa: CALQTGMNTEAFF

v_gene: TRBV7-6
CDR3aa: CASSSGRRDSSLPEAFF

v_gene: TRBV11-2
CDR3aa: CASSYEGGWNTEAFF

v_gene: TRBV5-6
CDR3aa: CASSLGPSAYYEQYF

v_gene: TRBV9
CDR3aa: CASSPRGQGIGTEAFF

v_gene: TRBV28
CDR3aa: CASSLGQNYQLTIYF

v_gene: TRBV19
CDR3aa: CASSITQVPIYEQYF

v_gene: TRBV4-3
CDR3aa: CASSQNHRVMNTEAFF

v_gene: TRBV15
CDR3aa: CATSRAGGMRAYEQYF

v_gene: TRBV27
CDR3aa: CASSHILPGQGRAFF

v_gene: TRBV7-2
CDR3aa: CASSPPGGWNTEAFF

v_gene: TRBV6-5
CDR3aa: CASRGGHEQYF

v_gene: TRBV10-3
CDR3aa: CAISGGAVSLGNQPQHF

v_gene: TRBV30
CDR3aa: CACPGQGGGNTIYF

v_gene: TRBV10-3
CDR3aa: CAISSGYRADTQYF

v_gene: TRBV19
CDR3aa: CASSSYSTSYNSPLHF